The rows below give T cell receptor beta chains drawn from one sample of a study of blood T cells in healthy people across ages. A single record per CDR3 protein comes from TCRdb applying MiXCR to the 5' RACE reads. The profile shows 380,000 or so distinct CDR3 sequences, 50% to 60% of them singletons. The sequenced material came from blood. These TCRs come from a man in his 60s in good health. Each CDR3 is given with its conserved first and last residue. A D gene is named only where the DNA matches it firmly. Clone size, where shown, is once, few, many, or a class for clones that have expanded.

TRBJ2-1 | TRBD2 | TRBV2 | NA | CASRDLQAGGPGGEQFF | TGTGCCAGCAGAGACCTACAAGCGGGAGGGCCAGGTGGGGAGCAGTTCTTC
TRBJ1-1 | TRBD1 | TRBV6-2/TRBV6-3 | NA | CASSYSTGRGRTEAFF | TGTGCCAGCAGTTACTCGACGGGTAGGGGGCGAACTGAAGCTTTCTTT
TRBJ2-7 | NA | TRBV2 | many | CASSEGGEQYF | TGTGCCAGCAGTGAAGGCGGGGAGCAGTACTTC
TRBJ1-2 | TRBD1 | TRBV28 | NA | CASSVRDRNYGYTF | TGTGCCAGCAGTGTCCGGGACAGAAACTATGGCTACACCTTC
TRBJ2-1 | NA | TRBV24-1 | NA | CATSESRPRPEQFF | TGTGCCACCAGTGAATCTCGACCGAGGCCTGAGCAGTTCTTC
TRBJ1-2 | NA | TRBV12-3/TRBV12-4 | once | CASSPDGGANYGYTF | TGTGCCAGCAGTCCAGACGGAGGAGCTAACTATGGCTACACCTTC
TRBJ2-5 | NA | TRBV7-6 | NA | CASSPRPGQPGLTQYF | TGTGCCAGCAGCCCCCGGCCGGGACAGCCGGGACTGACCCAGTACTTC
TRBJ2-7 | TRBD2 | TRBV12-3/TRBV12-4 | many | CASTHSGNSYEQYF | TGTGCCAGCACCCATAGCGGGAACTCCTACGAGCAGTACTTC
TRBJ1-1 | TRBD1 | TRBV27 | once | CASSLTGGFEAFF | TGTGCCAGCAGCCTTACAGGGGGCTTTGAAGCTTTCTTT
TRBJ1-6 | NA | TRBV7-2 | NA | CASSLNSPLHF | TGTGCCAGCAGCTTAAATTCACCCCTCCACTTT
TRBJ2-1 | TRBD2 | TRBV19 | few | CASSRTSETYNEQFF | TGTGCCAGTAGTAGGACTAGCGAAACCTACAATGAGCAGTTCTTC
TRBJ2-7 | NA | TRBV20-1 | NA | CSALRVAYEQYF | TGCAGTGCTCTCCGAGTCGCCTACGAGCAGTACTTC
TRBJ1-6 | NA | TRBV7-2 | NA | CASSPGVGARNSPLHF | TGTGCCAGCAGCCCCGGGGTCGGGGCCCGAAATTCACCCCTCCACTTT
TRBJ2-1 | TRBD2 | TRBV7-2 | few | CASSLGSGRVRNEQFF | TGTGCCAGCAGCTTAGGAAGCGGGAGGGTAAGGAATGAGCAGTTCTTC
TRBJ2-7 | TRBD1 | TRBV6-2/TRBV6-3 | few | CASSPMRTGPYEQYF | TGTGCCAGCAGTCCTATGCGGACAGGACCCTACGAGCAGTACTTC
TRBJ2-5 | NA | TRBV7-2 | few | CASSLGAGPETQYF | TGTGCCAGCAGCTTAGGAGCAGGGCCGGAGACCCAGTACTTC
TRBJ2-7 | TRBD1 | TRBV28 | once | CASSQTGQGRHYEQYF | TGTGCCAGCAGCCAAACGGGACAGGGGCGCCACTACGAGCAGTACTTC
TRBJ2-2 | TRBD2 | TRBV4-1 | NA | CASRGSGMTGELFF | TGCGCCAGCAGGGGTAGCGGGATGACCGGGGAGCTGTTTTTT
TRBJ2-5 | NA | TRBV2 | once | CASSGYGVRDETQYF | TGTGCCAGCTCAGGATACGGGGTCCGGGACGAGACCCAGTACTTC
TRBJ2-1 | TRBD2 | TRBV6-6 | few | CASSNSGGVNNEQFF | TGTGCCAGCAGCAATAGCGGGGGGGTTAACAATGAGCAGTTCTTC
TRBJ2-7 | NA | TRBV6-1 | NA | CASSEGTTVVYEQYF | TGTGCCAGCAGTGAAGGAACGACGGTGGTCTACGAGCAGTACTTC
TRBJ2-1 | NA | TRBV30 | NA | CAWSFGSSYNEQFF | TGTGCCTGGAGTTTCGGGAGCTCCTACAATGAGCAGTTCTTC
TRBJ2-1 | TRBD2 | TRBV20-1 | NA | CSARESGIYNEQFF | TGCAGTGCTAGGGAAAGCGGGATTTACAATGAGCAGTTCTTC
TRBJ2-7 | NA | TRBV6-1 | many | CASTLRAPIRTGPYEQYF | TGTGCCAGCACCTTACGGGCCCCTATTCGAACAGGCCCCTACGAGCAGTACTTC
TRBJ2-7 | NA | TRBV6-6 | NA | CASSYGRGGSEQYF | TGTGCCAGCAGTTACGGCAGGGGAGGCAGCGAGCAGTACTTC
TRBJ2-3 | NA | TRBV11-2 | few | CASSSPVGGTQYF | TGTGCCAGCAGCTCCCCTGTAGGGGGTACGCAGTATTTT
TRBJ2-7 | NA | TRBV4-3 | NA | CASSPRFDSETYEQYF | TGCGCCAGCAGCCCTAGATTCGACAGCGAAACCTACGAGCAGTACTTC
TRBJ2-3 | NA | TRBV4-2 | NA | CASSQVAVSTDTQYF | TGTGCCAGCAGCCAGGTGGCAGTTAGCACAGATACGCAGTATTTT
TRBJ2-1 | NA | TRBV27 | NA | CASSFRTPTATYNEQFF | TGTGCCAGCAGTTTCAGAACCCCGACAGCAACCTACAATGAGCAGTTCTTC
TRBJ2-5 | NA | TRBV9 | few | CASSVISDWETQYF | TGTGCCAGCAGCGTCATTTCGGACTGGGAGACCCAGTACTTC
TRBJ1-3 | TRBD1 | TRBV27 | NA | CASSQDRAGNTIYF | TGTGCCAGCAGTCAGGACAGGGCTGGAAACACCATATATTTT
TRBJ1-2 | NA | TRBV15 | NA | CATSRDLRDLYGYTF | TGTGCCACCAGCAGAGATCTTCGCGATCTCTATGGCTACACCTTC
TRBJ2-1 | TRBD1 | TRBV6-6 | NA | CASRTGSYEQFF | TGTGCCAGCAGGACAGGGTCCTATGAGCAGTTCTTC